This T cell receptor beta chain appears in the sequencing data of a study of OX40 agonist ivuxolimab in advanced cancers. Study-level information: Averaging 60 years in age, with a range of roughly 23 to 85, the cohort was approximately 83% male. The eligibility criteria allowed prior anti-PD-1, anti-PD-L1 or anti-CTLA-4 therapy, and 30% to 40% had some.

V was pared by 5 bases and J by 0 bases, with 9 bases between. CDR1 is SGHDT and CDR2 is YYEEEE in the germline V gene. The CDR3 extends over 13 amino acids. Regarding the study as a whole: At doses 0.1 to 3.0 mg/kg, CD4+ and CD8+ clones expanded. The antigen specificity of the peripheral T cells (those that were expanded) was not determined.

Comment on this clone: What it binds is unknown.

This table comes from immunoSEQ multiplex PCR, and its TCRdb copy is limited to in-frame clones, with some not included. This table holds 99,000 or so clones, roughly 80% found once. The sequence came from an adult with an advanced solid tumor such as melanoma, head and neck, liver or kidney cancer. This sequence joins TRBV5-6 and TRBJ2-7; no firm D call. Here the sequenced sample was CD4+ or CD8+ T cells sorted from blood, taken in a trial of the OX40 agonist ivuxolimab. The CDR3 region is CASRSAFSYEQYF. For the CDR3, the DNA is TGTGCCAGCAGGTCAGCTTTCTCCTACGAGCAGTACTTC.